This T cell receptor beta chain derives from a study of post-analysis software for immune sequencing data. Study-wide findings and caveats: Five or six TRBV segments, TRBV5-6, TRBV5-1 and TRBV20-1 among them, were found more frequent in patients than controls. For normalized Chao1 diversity, multiple sclerosis patients scored significantly lower than controls did.

Regarding this clonotype: Its antigen remains unidentified.

The CDR3 is 15 amino acids. Germline V gene sequence: CDR1 MNHEY, CDR2 SVGAGI. With 2 bases clipped from V and 8 bases from J, the junction kept 6 bases outside the gene matches. Unique molecular identifiers tagged the TCR beta cDNA libraries. Each CDR3 protein gets one entry after TCRdb re-called the PCR reads with MiXCR. The sample consists of 400,000 to 500,000 distinct CDR3 sequences, approximately 38% of them appearing once. The receptor comes from a girl aged 2-10 years with multiple sclerosis. Sequenced input: blood. The genes are TRBV6-5 and TRBJ1-4; TRBD1 aligns across 9 bases. CDR3 region: CASSYGTGSREKLFF. For the CDR3, the DNA is TGTGCCAGCAGTTACGGGACAGGGTCACGGGAAAAACTGTTTTTT.